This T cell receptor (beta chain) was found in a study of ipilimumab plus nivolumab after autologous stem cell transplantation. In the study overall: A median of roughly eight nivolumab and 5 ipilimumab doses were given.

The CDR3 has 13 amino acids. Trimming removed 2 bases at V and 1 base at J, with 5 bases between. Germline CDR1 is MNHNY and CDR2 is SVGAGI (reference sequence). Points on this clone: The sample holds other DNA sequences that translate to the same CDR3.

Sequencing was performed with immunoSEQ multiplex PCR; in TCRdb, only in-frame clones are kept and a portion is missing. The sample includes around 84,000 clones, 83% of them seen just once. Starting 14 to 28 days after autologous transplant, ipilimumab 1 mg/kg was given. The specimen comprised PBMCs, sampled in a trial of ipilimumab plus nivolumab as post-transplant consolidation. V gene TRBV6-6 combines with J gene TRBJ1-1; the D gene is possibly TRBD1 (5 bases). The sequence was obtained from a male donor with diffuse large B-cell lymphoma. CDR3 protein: CASSYGQNTEAFF. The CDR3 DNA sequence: TGTGCCAGCAGTTACGGACAGAACACTGAAGCTTTCTTT.